This TCR beta chain was recovered during a study of blood T cell repertoires in COVID-19. Residents of about two dozen US areas, aged about 18 to 95 years, made up the participants. Before they entered the study, exposed participants had met a COVID-19 case within 2 weeks. Using immunoSEQ multiplex PCR, the repertoire was profiled, and TCRdb retains in-frame clones only, with some absent. Of roughly 400,000 clones in the sample, 91% were seen once. The specimen sequenced was PBMCs or T cells enriched from blood (not recorded which). The receptor was isolated from a woman between 40 and 50 years old who had been exposed to COVID-19.

The CDR3 region is CASSTGPNTEAFF. Written as DNA, the CDR3 is TGTGCCAGTAGTACAGGGCCTAACACTGAAGCTTTCTTT. The chain joins TRBV19 to TRBJ1-1, with D tentatively TRBD1 (5 bases). The CDR3 totals 13 residues. V was shortened by 4 bases and J by 2 bases, with 8 bases between the two germline ends. Per germline, CDR1 LNHDA and CDR2 SQIVND (reference sequence).